This TCR beta chain was sequenced during a study of identical twins. A universal primer site was created by template switching, with the cDNA bearing unique molecular identifiers. Each CDR3 protein is one row after TCRdb ran MiXCR on the 5' RACE reads. The table has hundreds of thousands of distinct CDR3 sequences, roughly a quarter seen once. CDR3 length equals 13 residues. From germline, CDR1 is KGHDR and CDR2 SFDVKD. J lost 8 bases, V lost 6 bases, and 6 bases had no gene match. This clonotype occurred many times. Another study also made use of these data, one on T cells expressing NK-cell markers. From that second work: In a handful of donors, dominant clonotypes made up about 25-60.1% of CD3+CD56-NKG2C+ cells.

Sequencing was performed on CD4+ T cells sorted from blood. The chain is built from TRBV24-1 and TRBJ2-1; 7 bases map to TRBD2. The source is a woman aged 18-35 years in good health. The DNA of the CDR3 is TGTGCCACCAGTCTGGCAGGGAGGGATGAGCAGTTCTTC. Protein product: CATSLAGRDEQFF.